The rows below give T cell receptor beta chains drawn from one sample of a study of beta chain features in type 1 diabetes. Assay: immunoSEQ multiplex PCR; the TCRdb copy retains only in-frame clones and omits some. The data contain under 300,000 clones, about 15% of them singletons. Sequences were obtained from naive CD4+ T cells from blood. The receptors stem from a man younger than 40 with type 1 diabetes. Both conserved end residues are part of each CDR3. The D gene is left open where the match is weak. The listing skips clone size in some rows; elsewhere it reads once, few, many or a size class.

>TRBJ1-2|TRBV30|NA|NA
CAALPRNYGYTF
TGTGCCGCTCTACCCCGGAACTATGGCTACACCTTC
>TRBJ1-1|TRBV19|NA|NA
CASSPGLDGTEAFF
TGTGCCAGTAGTCCGGGACTCGACGGGACTGAAGCTTTCTTT
>TRBJ2-7|TRBV6-1|NA|TRBD2
CASSPLAGRYYEQYF
TGTGCCAGCAGTCCGCTAGCGGGACGATACTACGAGCAGTACTTC
>TRBJ1-5|TRBV7-9|NA|TRBD1
CASSSRDRDQPQHF
TGTGCCAGCAGCTCCCGGGACAGGGACCAGCCCCAGCATTTT
>TRBJ2-7|TRBV18|NA|NA
CASSPLSGVGEQYF
TGTGCCAGCTCACCACTGTCAGGGGTCGGCGAGCAGTACTTC
>TRBJ1-2|TRBV6-5|few|TRBD1
CASSYGGQGGTF
TGTGCCAGCAGTTACGGAGGACAGGGAGGCACCTTC
>TRBJ1-1|TRBV5-1|NA|NA
CASSPPAGSSEAFF
TGCGCCAGCAGCCCCCCAGCAGGGTCCTCTGAAGCTTTCTTT
>TRBJ2-2|TRBV2|few|NA
CASSEGQADGELFF
TGTGCCAGCAGTGAAGGTCAGGCTGACGGGGAGCTGTTTTTT
>TRBJ2-5|TRBV11-3|NA|TRBD1
CASSIQGTGGAETQYF
TGTGCCAGCAGCATACAGGGGACAGGGGGCGCCGAGACCCAGTACTTC
>TRBJ2-1|TRBV7-9|NA|NA
CASSTARGAFNSYNEQFF
TGTGCCAGCAGCACTGCCCGGGGGGCCTTTAACTCCTACAATGAGCAGTTCTTC
>TRBJ2-1|TRBV7-6|few|TRBD1
CASSSRDRASNEQFF
TGTGCCAGCAGCTCGCGGGACAGGGCAAGCAATGAGCAGTTCTTC
>TRBJ2-3|TRBV29-1|NA|TRBD2
CSVGQEIWREGPTDTQYF
TGCAGCGTGGGACAAGAGATCTGGCGGGAGGGCCCCACAGATACGCAGTATTTT
>TRBJ1-1|TRBV19|NA|NA
CASSSGLLNTEAFF
TGTGCCAGTAGTAGCGGCCTCTTGAACACTGAAGCTTTCTTT
>TRBJ1-1|TRBV6-6|few|NA
CASSSQGPDTEAFF
TGTGCCAGCAGTTCGCAGGGGCCCGACACTGAAGCTTTCTTT
>TRBJ2-7|TRBV19|NA|TRBD1
CASRWAGGNEQYF
TGTGCCAGCCGCTGGGCAGGGGGTAACGAGCAGTACTTC
>TRBJ2-3|TRBV19|NA|NA
CASSVYSGDTQYF
TGTGCCAGTAGTGTATATAGCGGAGATACGCAGTATTTT
>TRBJ1-1|TRBV6-1|NA|NA
CASSQGKTEAFF
TGTGCCAGCAGTCAGGGGAAGACTGAAGCTTTCTTT
>TRBJ1-1|TRBV7-9|NA|NA
CASSLSLGETEAFF
TGTGCCAGCAGCTTAAGTTTGGGAGAGACTGAAGCTTTCTTT
>TRBJ2-5|TRBV19|few|TRBD1
CASSTGTVQETQYF
TGTGCCAGTAGTACAGGGACAGTTCAAGAGACCCAGTACTTC
>TRBJ1-5|TRBV29-1|NA|TRBD1
CSVTTGTGEQPQHF
TGCAGCGTTACAACCGGGACAGGGGAACAGCCCCAGCATTTT
>TRBJ2-1|TRBV27|few|NA
CASHLVGGNEQFF
TGTGCCAGCCACTTAGTCGGAGGCAATGAGCAGTTCTTC
>TRBJ2-7|TRBV28|NA|TRBD1
CASSLTGAEPEQYF
TGTGCCAGCAGTTTAACAGGGGCCGAACCCGAGCAGTACTTC
>TRBJ1-2|TRBV11-3|NA|NA
CASSLEQGTDGYTF
TGTGCCAGCAGCTTAGAGCAGGGGACGGATGGCTACACCTTC
>TRBJ2-5|TRBV29-1|few|TRBD1
CSVEDSGRGLKETQYF
TGCAGCGTTGAAGATAGCGGCAGGGGGCTGAAAGAGACCCAGTACTTC
>TRBJ1-4|TRBV2|few|TRBD1
CASTGTGATNEKLFF
TGTGCCAGCACCGGGACAGGGGCGACTAATGAAAAACTGTTTTTT
>TRBJ1-2|TRBV11-3|few|NA
CASSLGEQGTSGYTF
TGTGCCAGCAGCCTAGGAGAACAGGGCACGAGTGGCTACACCTTC
>TRBJ1-6|TRBV2|few|NA
CASYTGNYNSPLHF
TGTGCCAGCTATACAGGAAATTATAATTCACCCCTCCACTTT